Here is one T cell receptor beta chain with its context. TCRdb keeps only in-frame clones here, not all; method: immunoSEQ multiplex PCR. Of around 98,000 clones listed, about 88% are singletons. These data originate in a study of blood T cell repertoires in COVID-19. The overall study: T cells, B-cell-depleted T cells, or PBMCs provided the cDNA or gDNA that served as material.

This CDR3 is 12 amino acids long. Germline V gene data show CDR1 as MGHDK and CDR2 as SYGVNS. V gave up 4 bases and J gave up 6 bases, with 8 bases separating them. Sequencing input: peripheral blood. This rearrangement joins TRBV25-1 to TRBJ2-3, with D perhaps TRBD2 (5 bases). The sequence was collected from a woman aged 60-75 years with acute or convalescent COVID-19. CDR3 sequence (DNA): TGTGCCAGCAGTGCCTCTAGCGATACGCAGTATTTT. Its translation: CASSASSDTQYF.